This T cell receptor (beta chain) emerged from a study of blood T cell repertoires in COVID-19. About the research overall: Researchers got acute and convalescent COVID-19 samples from the United States, Italy and Spain. T cells, B-cell-depleted T cells, or PBMCs supplied cDNA or gDNA.

As originally analysed: Amplification of reference gene primers was used by the study to estimate nucleated cell counts. Measured with immunoSEQ multiplex PCR; TCRdb has only the in-frame clones, and not every one. V, J and clone size derive from that table, while D and trimming were established from the DNA sequence. The sample yields roughly 110,000 clones, 84% seen once. The CDR3 covers 16 residues. The V gene's germline CDR1 is LGHDT and CDR2 YNNKEL (reference sequence). V shed 1 base and J shed 5 bases, with 14 bases lying between them. The sequence was obtained from a woman in her sixties or seventies with acute or convalescent COVID-19. Sequenced: peripheral blood. The V and J genes are TRBV3-1 (or the pseudogene TRBV3-2) and TRBJ2-2; D might be TRBD2 (5 bases). CDR3 residues: CASSQVYSEATGELFF. CDR3 DNA sequence: TGTGCCAGCAGCCAAGTTTATAGCGAGGCGACCGGGGAGCTGTTTTTT.